This TCR beta chain was captured by sequencing in a study of siplizumab effects on memory and regulatory T cells. Study-level points and caveats: Naive T cells were seen as more diverse than memory cells and as major alloresponse contributors. Alloreactive sequences from unstimulated CD4+ memory cells fell significantly with siplizumab.

This clone has only a few counts. What it binds is unknown. TCRdb keeps only in-frame clones here, not all; method: immunoSEQ multiplex PCR. The sample contains around 13,000 clones, almost 40% of which appear only once. V lost 0 bases and J lost 3; bases outside the gene matches: 1. CDR1 is MNHEY and CDR2 is SMNVEV in the germline V gene (reference sequence). The CDR3 runs 15 residues. Mixed lymphocyte reaction cells were cocultured at 37°C for more than five days. This clonotype originated in a human donor in good health; the cells came from an allogeneic mixed lymphocyte reaction. The gene calls are TRBV27 and TRBJ2-7; 11 bases agree with TRBD1. The sequencing input was CFSE-low (dividing) CD8+ T cells sorted from an allogeneic mixed lymphocyte reaction. The CDR3 reads CASSLSGTGGYEQYF. CDR3 in DNA: TGTGCCAGCAGTTTATCAGGGACAGGGGGCTACGAGCAGTACTTC.